The clone carrying this T cell receptor (beta chain) was detected a few times. The data stem from a study of immune evolution from preneoplasia to lung adenocarcinoma. Sequencing was performed with immunoSEQ multiplex PCR; in TCRdb, only in-frame clones are kept and a portion is missing. The table has some 9,000 clones, over 75% seen once. Resections took place in Japan or China from about 2013 to 2018. Germline CDR1 SGHRS, CDR2 YFSETQ. The length of the CDR3 is 15 residues. Germline trimming cut 3 bases from V and 4 bases from J; bases unmatched to any gene: 5. The chain carries TRBV5-1 and TRBJ1-2; 11 bases are a match to TRBD1. Sample: FFPE lung adenocarcinoma in situ tissue. The sequence was obtained from a person aged 70 to 80 with lung adenocarcinoma. CDR3 sequence reads: CASSSGTGGIYGYTF. The CDR3 DNA reads TGCGCCAGCAGCTCCGGGACAGGGGGGATCTATGGCTACACCTTC.